This TCR beta chain originates from a study of OX40 agonist ivuxolimab in advanced cancers. Study context: Under the entry rules, prior anti-PD-1, anti-PD-L1 or anti-CTLA-4 therapy was allowed, and around 40% had some. One patient with hepatocellular carcinoma and two with cutaneous melanoma, three in all, had partial responses.

Produced via immunoSEQ multiplex PCR; TCRdb's table is partial and in-frame only. The sample shows about 76,000 clones, about 88% of them seen only once. The CDR3 sequence is 17 residues long. Trimming cost V 0 bases and J 3 bases, with 15 bases left between them. The germline V gene encodes CDR1 SNHLY and CDR2 FYNNEI. The receptor was derived from an adult with an advanced solid tumor such as melanoma, head and neck, liver or kidney cancer. The sequencing used CD4+ or CD8+ T cells sorted from blood, collected in a trial of the OX40 agonist ivuxolimab. The chain recombines TRBV2 with TRBJ2-1; D is ambiguous. The CDR3 here is CASSEALGLAIYNEQFF. For the CDR3, the DNA is TGTGCCAGCAGTGAAGCATTGGGTCTCGCCATCTACAATGAGCAGTTCTTC.